This T cell receptor beta chain was recorded in a study of Ad26.COV2.S vaccination and SARS-CoV-2 variants. Whole-study context: Once, or twice with 56 days between doses, Ad26.COV2.S was given intramuscularly.

This CDR3 region has 16 residues. Germline-derived CDR1 and CDR2 are SGDLS and YYNGEE. Deletions cut 0 bases from V and 6 bases from J, with 15 bases between. Study-level points and caveats: Vaccine and placebo recipients had comparable breadth of non-spike TCRs. Placebo recipients had lower spike-specific TCR breadth than vaccine recipients.

A word on this clone: What it recognizes is unknown.

Assay used: immunoSEQ multiplex PCR; TCRdb lists only in-frame clones, some missing. The table lists around 300,000 clones, about 85% of them singletons. Treatment here: about 20 received Ad26.COV2.S at low or high dose, single or two shots; about 5 received placebo; per-sample allocation not given. It was on day 63 after the first vaccine or placebo injection that samples were taken. SARS-CoV-2 spike from the Wuhan strain was encoded by the vaccine, an Ad26 vector. This material consisted of peripheral blood, taken in a trial of Ad26.COV2.S vaccine versus placebo. The gene calls are TRBV9 and TRBJ1-4; D is perhaps TRBD1 (6 bases). The source of this sequence is a person between 18 and 65 years old who received the Ad26.COV2.S COVID-19 vaccine or a placebo. The CDR3 DNA reads TGTGCCAGCAGCGTAGGCGAAGGGGGGCGGTATGAAAAACTGTTTTTT. Its translation is CASSVGEGGRYEKLFF.